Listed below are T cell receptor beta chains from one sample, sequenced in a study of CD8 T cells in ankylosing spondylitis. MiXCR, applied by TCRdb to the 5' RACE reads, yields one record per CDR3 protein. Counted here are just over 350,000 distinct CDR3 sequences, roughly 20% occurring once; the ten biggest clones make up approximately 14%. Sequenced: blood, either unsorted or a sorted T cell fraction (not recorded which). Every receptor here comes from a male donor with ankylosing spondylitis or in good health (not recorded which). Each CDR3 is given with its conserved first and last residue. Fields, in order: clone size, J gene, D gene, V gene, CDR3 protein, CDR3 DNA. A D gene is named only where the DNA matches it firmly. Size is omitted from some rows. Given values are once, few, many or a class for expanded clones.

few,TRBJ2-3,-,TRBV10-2,CASSESGSTDTQYF,TGCGCCAGCAGTGAGTCGGGCAGCACAGATACGCAGTATTTT
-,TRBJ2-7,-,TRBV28,CASSLLGDTTYEQYF,TGTGCCAGCAGTTTGCTCGGCGATACAACCTACGAGCAGTACTTC
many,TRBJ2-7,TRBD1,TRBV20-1,CSARGQGSYEQYF,TGCAGTGCTAGGGGACAGGGTAGTTACGAGCAGTACTTC
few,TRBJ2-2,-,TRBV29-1,CSVAAGSYTGELFF,TGCAGCGTTGCGGCAGGGTCGTACACCGGGGAGCTGTTTTTT
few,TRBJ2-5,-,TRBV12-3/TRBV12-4,CASSLGILSTQYF,TGTGCCAGCAGTTTGGGTATCTTGTCGACCCAGTACTTC
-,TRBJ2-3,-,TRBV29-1,CSVGGGLDTQYF,TGCAGCGTTGGCGGGGGCCTAGATACGCAGTATTTT
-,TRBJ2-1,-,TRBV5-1,CASSLGVGGDEQFF,TGCGCCAGCAGCTTGGGCGTTGGGGGCGATGAGCAGTTCTTC
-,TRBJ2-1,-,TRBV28,CASAPLGNNEQFF,TGTGCCAGCGCCCCCCTGGGTAACAATGAGCAGTTCTTC
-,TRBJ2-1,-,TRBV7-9,CASSHPGQSSYNEQFF,TGTGCCAGCAGCCATCCGGGACAAAGCTCCTACAATGAGCAGTTCTTC
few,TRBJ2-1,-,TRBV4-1,CASSQVHGYNEQFF,TGCGCCAGCAGCCAAGTCCACGGATACAATGAGCAGTTCTTC
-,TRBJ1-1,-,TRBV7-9,CASSPTTRGEAFF,TGTGCCAGCAGCCCAACAACGCGGGGGGAAGCTTTCTTT
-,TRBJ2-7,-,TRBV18,CASSPPQGGYEQYF,TGTGCCAGCTCACCACCGCAGGGGGGCTACGAGCAGTACTTC
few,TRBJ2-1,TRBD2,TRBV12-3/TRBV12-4,CASSHSGGANEQFF,TGTGCCAGCAGCCATAGCGGGGGGGCCAATGAGCAGTTCTTC
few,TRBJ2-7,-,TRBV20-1,CSARDPRDTYEQYF,TGCAGTGCTAGAGACCCCAGGGACACCTACGAGCAGTACTTC
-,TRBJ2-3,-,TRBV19,CASSISRLDSGDTQYF,TGTGCCAGTAGTATATCCCGCCTAGATTCGGGTGATACGCAGTATTTT
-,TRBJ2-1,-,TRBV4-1,CASSQNAGSYNEQFF,TGCGCCAGCAGCCAAAACGCCGGATCCTACAATGAGCAGTTCTTC
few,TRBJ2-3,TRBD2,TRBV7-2,CASNRLAGGRDTQYF,TGTGCCAGCAACCGACTAGCGGGGGGGCGAGATACGCAGTATTTT
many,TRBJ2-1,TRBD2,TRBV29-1,CSVEDGGDYYNEQFF,TGCAGCGTTGAAGATGGGGGGGACTATTACAATGAGCAGTTCTTC
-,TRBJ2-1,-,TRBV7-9,CASTSDSQGVWYEQFF,TGTGCCAGCACTTCCGATTCCCAGGGAGTTTGGTATGAGCAGTTCTTC
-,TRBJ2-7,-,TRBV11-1,CASSPSLGYEQYF,TGTGCCAGCAGCCCCTCCTTGGGCTACGAGCAGTACTTC
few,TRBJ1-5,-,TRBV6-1,CASRGVLNQPQHF,TGTGCCAGCAGGGGGGTCCTAAATCAGCCCCAGCATTTT
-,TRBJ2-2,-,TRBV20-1,CSARSGATGELFF,TGCAGTGCTAGGAGCGGAGCCACCGGGGAGCTGTTTTTT
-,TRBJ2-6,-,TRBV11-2,CASSLVGPSGANVLTF,TGTGCCAGCAGCTTAGTTGGTCCGTCGGGGGCCAACGTCCTGACTTTC
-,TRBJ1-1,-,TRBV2,CASNGGPNTEAFF,TGTGCCAGCAATGGGGGGCCGAACACTGAAGCTTTCTTT
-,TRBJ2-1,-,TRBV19,CASSQTRFEQFF,TGTGCCAGTAGTCAGACCCGGTTTGAGCAGTTCTTC
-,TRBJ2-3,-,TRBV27,CASSSRRDTQYF,TGTGCCAGCAGTTCCCGGCGGGATACGCAGTATTTT
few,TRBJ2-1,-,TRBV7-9,CASSLVLGTYNEQFF,TGTGCCAGCAGCTTAGTTCTAGGGACCTACAATGAGCAGTTCTTC
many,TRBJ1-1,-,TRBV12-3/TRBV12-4,CASSLLVRGGRVEAFF,TGTGCCAGCAGTTTGTTAGTTAGGGGCGGTCGGGTTGAAGCTTTCTTT
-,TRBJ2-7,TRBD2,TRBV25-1,CASRGTSVKQYF,TGTGCCAGCAGGGGAACTAGCGTCAAGCAGTACTTC
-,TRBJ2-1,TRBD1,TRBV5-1,CASSSLPGQGADEQFF,TGCGCCAGCAGCTCACTCCCGGGACAGGGGGCGGATGAGCAGTTCTTC
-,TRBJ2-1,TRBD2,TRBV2,CASIWLSGTSYNEQFF,TGTGCCAGCATATGGCTTAGCGGGACCTCCTACAATGAGCAGTTCTTC
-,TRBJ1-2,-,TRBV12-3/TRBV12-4,CASSFLGPHSTF,TGTGCCAGCAGTTTCCTCGGCCCCCATTCCACCTTC
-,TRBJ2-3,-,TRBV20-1,CSARNTGGTSTDTQYF,TGCAGTGCTAGAAATACAGGTGGAACTAGCACAGATACGCAGTATTTT
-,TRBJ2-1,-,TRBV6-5,CASSYTLASSYNEQFF,TGTGCCAGCAGCTATACCCTGGCGAGCTCCTACAATGAGCAGTTCTTC
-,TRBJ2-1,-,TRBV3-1,CASSTDLSSYNEQFF,TGTGCCAGCAGCACAGACTTAAGCTCCTACAATGAGCAGTTCTTC
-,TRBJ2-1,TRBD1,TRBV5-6,CASRIGTGARHEQFF,TGTGCCAGCAGAATCGGGACAGGGGCCCGCCATGAGCAGTTCTTC
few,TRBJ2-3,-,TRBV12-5,CASAHAGADTDTQYF,TGTGCTAGTGCCCACGCGGGGGCTGACACAGATACGCAGTATTTT
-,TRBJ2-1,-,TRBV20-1,CSADHGDPNEQFF,TGCAGTGCAGATCACGGGGACCCCAATGAGCAGTTCTTC
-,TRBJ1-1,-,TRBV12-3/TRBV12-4,CASSPGTSEAFF,TGTGCCAGCAGTCCAGGGACGTCGGAAGCTTTCTTT
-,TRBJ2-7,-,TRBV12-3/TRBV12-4,CASSLSGGEDSYEQYF,TGTGCCAGCAGTTTAAGCGGAGGCGAGGACTCCTACGAGCAGTACTTC
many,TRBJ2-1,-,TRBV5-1,CASSLEQYNEQFF,TGCGCCAGCAGCTTGGAGCAGTACAATGAGCAGTTCTTC
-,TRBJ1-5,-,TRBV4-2,CASSQVRYQPQHF,TGTGCCAGCAGCCAAGTCAGGTATCAGCCCCAGCATTTT
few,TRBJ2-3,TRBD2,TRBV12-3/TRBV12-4,CASSSTSGVSDTQYF,TGTGCCAGCAGTTCAACTAGCGGGGTCTCGGATACGCAGTATTTT
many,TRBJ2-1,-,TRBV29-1,CSVEVDPGNEQFF,TGCAGCGTTGAAGTGGACCCTGGCAATGAGCAGTTCTTC
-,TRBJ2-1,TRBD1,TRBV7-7,CASRPTGGNEQFF,TGTGCTAGCAGACCGACAGGGGGCAATGAGCAGTTCTTC
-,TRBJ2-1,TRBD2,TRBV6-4,CASSDSAGGHNEQFF,TGTGCCAGCAGTGACTCAGCGGGGGGGCACAATGAGCAGTTCTTC
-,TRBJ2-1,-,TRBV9,CASSVGGGGAVSGQFF,TGTGCCAGCAGCGTAGGCGGGGGCGGGGCGGTTTCGGGGCAGTTCTTC
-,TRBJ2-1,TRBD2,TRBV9,CASSVEGGGARNEQFF,TGTGCCAGCAGCGTAGAGGGCGGGGGGGCCAGGAATGAGCAGTTCTTC
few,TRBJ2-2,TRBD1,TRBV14,CASSPTGQGNTGELFF,TGTGCCAGCAGCCCGACGGGACAGGGGAACACCGGGGAGCTGTTTTTT
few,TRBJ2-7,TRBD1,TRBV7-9,CASSLYDTGASEQYF,TGTGCCAGCAGCTTATATGACACAGGGGCGTCCGAGCAGTACTTC
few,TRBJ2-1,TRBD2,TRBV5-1,CASSTGLAGDNEQFF,TGCGCCAGCAGCACCGGACTAGCGGGGGACAATGAGCAGTTCTTC
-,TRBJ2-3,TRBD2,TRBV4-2,CASSQDWETSGGASTYTQYF,TGTGCCAGCAGCCAAGACTGGGAGACTAGCGGGGGGGCTAGCACATATACGCAGTATTTT
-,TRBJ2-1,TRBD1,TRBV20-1,CSARVGQGAIYNEQFF,TGCAGTGCTAGAGTTGGACAGGGGGCTATCTACAATGAGCAGTTCTTC
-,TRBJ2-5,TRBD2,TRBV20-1,CSALRLAGGQETQYF,TGCAGTGCTTTAAGACTAGCGGGGGGGCAAGAGACCCAGTACTTC
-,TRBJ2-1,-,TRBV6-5,CASSYSTRGIWNEQFF,TGTGCCAGCAGTTACTCGACTAGGGGAATCTGGAATGAGCAGTTCTTC
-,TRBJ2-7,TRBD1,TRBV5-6,CASSSGPGQGDEQYF,TGTGCCAGCAGCTCGGGACCGGGACAGGGAGACGAGCAGTACTTC